The sequence of this T cell receptor (beta chain) was determined in a study of shared clonotypes between healthy human individuals. J was trimmed by 2 bases and V by 4 bases; bases with no gene match: 2. The CDR3 sequence is 14 residues long. Germline values: CDR1 KGHSH, CDR2 LQKENI. Deep was the level used in running the assay. Some clones are missing from TCRdb's copy, which holds only in-frame ones; the method was immunoSEQ multiplex PCR. The table has fewer than 1.8 million clones, approximately 98.5% seen once; the top ten hold approximately 0.4%. About this clone itself: The antigen is not known. This specimen includes other DNA sequences encoding the same CDR3.

The CD4+ fraction was divided into a CD45RA+ naive subset and a CD45RA-negative memory subset. Study results and limitations: It was observed that roughly 5% of naive CD4 clonotypes were shared across several donors.

The V and J genes are TRBV18 and TRBJ1-3, with TRBD1 matching 7 bases. The source of this sequence is a man younger than 45 in good health. The sample was naive CD4+ T cells sorted from blood. Stated subset: CD45RA+ positively selected. CDR3 DNA: TGTGCCAGCTCACTACAGGGGACTGGAAACACCATATATTTT. Amino acids: CASSLQGTGNTIYF.